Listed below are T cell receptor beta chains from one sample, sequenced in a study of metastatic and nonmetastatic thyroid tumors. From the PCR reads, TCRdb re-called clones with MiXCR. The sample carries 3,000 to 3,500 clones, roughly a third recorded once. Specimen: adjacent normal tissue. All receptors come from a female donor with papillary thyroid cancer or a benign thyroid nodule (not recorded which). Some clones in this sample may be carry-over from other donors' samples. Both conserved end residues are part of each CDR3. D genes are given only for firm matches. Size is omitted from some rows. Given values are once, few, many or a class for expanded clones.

CDR3aa: CAWATGTSDEQYF
CDR3nt: TGTGCCTGGGCGACAGGGACCTCGGATGAGCAGTACTTC
j_gene: TRBJ2-7
v_gene: TRBV30
d_gene: TRBD1
abundance: NA

CDR3aa: CAGRTGEKTEAFF
CDR3nt: TGTGCCGGACGGACAGGGGAGAAGACTGAAGCTTTCTTT
j_gene: TRBJ1-1
v_gene: TRBV2
d_gene: TRBD1
abundance: large

CDR3aa: CASSQDQRTQLPSEQFF
CDR3nt: TGTGCCAGCAGTCAAGACCAACGGACCCAATTACCCAGTGAGCAGTTCTTC
j_gene: TRBJ2-1
v_gene: TRBV4-2
d_gene: NA
abundance: NA

CDR3aa: CSAPSSGRGDTQYF
CDR3nt: TGCAGTGCTCCGTCTAGCGGGAGGGGGGATACGCAGTATTTT
j_gene: TRBJ2-3
v_gene: TRBV20-1
d_gene: TRBD2
abundance: NA

CDR3aa: CASSLWLLAGGETQYF
CDR3nt: TGTGCCAGCAGCTTGTGGCTCCTAGCGGGAGGGGAGACCCAGTACTTC
j_gene: TRBJ2-5
v_gene: TRBV7-8
d_gene: TRBD2
abundance: medium-sized

CDR3aa: CASSLMEGPGELFF
CDR3nt: TGTGCCAGCAGCTTAATGGAGGGGCCCGGGGAGCTGTTTTTT
j_gene: TRBJ2-2
v_gene: TRBV7-3
d_gene: NA
abundance: NA

CDR3aa: CASSLYTGSYEQYF
CDR3nt: TGTGCCAGCAGCTTATATACGGGCTCCTACGAGCAGTACTTC
j_gene: TRBJ2-7
v_gene: TRBV7-3
d_gene: NA
abundance: few

CDR3aa: CASSGTSSDEQYF
CDR3nt: TGTGCCAGCAGCGGGACTAGCAGCGACGAGCAGTACTTC
j_gene: TRBJ2-7
v_gene: TRBV11-2
d_gene: TRBD2
abundance: NA

CDR3aa: CASSYSGQMLYEQYF
CDR3nt: TGTGCCAGCAGTTACTCTGGGCAGATGCTCTACGAGCAGTACTTC
j_gene: TRBJ2-7
v_gene: TRBV6-5
d_gene: NA
abundance: few

CDR3aa: CATSRAGQGRRAFF
CDR3nt: TGTGCCACCAGCAGAGCAGGACAGGGGAGGAGAGCTTTCTTT
j_gene: TRBJ1-1
v_gene: TRBV15
d_gene: TRBD1
abundance: large

CDR3aa: CASSLGGAGGKEKLFF
CDR3nt: TGTGCCAGCAGTTTGGGGGGGGCCGGGGGGAAGGAAAAACTGTTTTTT
j_gene: TRBJ1-4
v_gene: TRBV28
d_gene: NA
abundance: many

CDR3aa: CASSHTLAVNSPLHF
CDR3nt: TGCGCCAGCAGCCATACGCTGGCCGTCAATTCACCCCTCCACTTT
j_gene: TRBJ1-6
v_gene: TRBV4-1
d_gene: NA
abundance: NA

CDR3aa: CASSPDWTPGNQPQHF
CDR3nt: TGTGCCAGCAGCCCCGATTGGACCCCTGGGAATCAGCCCCAGCATTTT
j_gene: TRBJ1-5
v_gene: TRBV6-1
d_gene: NA
abundance: large

CDR3aa: CASGSSGSGVEQYF
CDR3nt: TGTGCTAGTGGTTCGAGCGGGAGCGGGGTCGAGCAGTACTTC
j_gene: TRBJ2-7
v_gene: TRBV12-5
d_gene: TRBD2
abundance: large

CDR3aa: CASSLSWTGAYGYTF
CDR3nt: TGTGCCAGCAGCTTAAGTTGGACAGGGGCCTATGGCTACACCTTC
j_gene: TRBJ1-2
v_gene: TRBV11-3
d_gene: TRBD1
abundance: NA

CDR3aa: CAWVPGRTDTQYF
CDR3nt: TGTGCCTGGGTGCCAGGGAGAACAGATACGCAGTATTTT
j_gene: TRBJ2-3
v_gene: TRBV30
d_gene: NA
abundance: NA

CDR3aa: CASSQGQGGIYGYTF
CDR3nt: TGTGCCAGCAGTCAGGGACAGGGCGGCATCTATGGCTACACCTTC
j_gene: TRBJ1-2
v_gene: TRBV12-3/TRBV12-4
d_gene: TRBD1
abundance: large

CDR3aa: CASSQWGQGGGEKLFF
CDR3nt: TGCGCCAGCAGCCAATGGGGACAGGGGGGCGGTGAAAAACTGTTTTTT
j_gene: TRBJ1-4
v_gene: TRBV4-3
d_gene: TRBD1
abundance: NA

CDR3aa: CASSFGYGYTF
CDR3nt: TGCGCCAGCAGCTTCGGATATGGCTACACCTTC
j_gene: TRBJ1-2
v_gene: TRBV5-1
d_gene: NA
abundance: NA

CDR3aa: CASSGRVGRVYNEQFF
CDR3nt: TGTGCCAGCAGCGGGCGGGTCGGGAGAGTCTACAATGAGCAGTTCTTC
j_gene: TRBJ2-1
v_gene: TRBV7-9
d_gene: NA
abundance: large

CDR3aa: CASSIGLAGEQFF
CDR3nt: TGTGCCAGCAGCATCGGACTAGCGGGGGAGCAGTTCTTC
j_gene: TRBJ2-1
v_gene: TRBV11-2
d_gene: TRBD2
abundance: NA

CDR3aa: CASSLGYLRTSGRGDEQFF
CDR3nt: TGTGCCAGCAGCTTAGGGTACCTAAGGACTAGCGGGAGGGGGGATGAGCAGTTCTTC
j_gene: TRBJ2-1
v_gene: TRBV11-3
d_gene: TRBD2
abundance: NA

CDR3aa: CSARGSSGSYYEQYF
CDR3nt: TGCAGTGCTAGAGGGTCTAGCGGGTCTTACTACGAGCAGTACTTC
j_gene: TRBJ2-7
v_gene: TRBV20-1
d_gene: TRBD2
abundance: NA

CDR3aa: CSVDLRVNTEAFF
CDR3nt: TGCAGCGTTGATCTTCGGGTGAACACTGAAGCTTTCTTT
j_gene: TRBJ1-1
v_gene: TRBV29-1
d_gene: NA
abundance: medium-sized

CDR3aa: CASSLTGQGNTIYF
CDR3nt: TGTGCCAGCAGCTTAACCGGTCAAGGAAACACCATATATTTT
j_gene: TRBJ1-3
v_gene: TRBV28
d_gene: NA
abundance: few

CDR3aa: CATSYRTGIPNDQYF
CDR3nt: TGTGCCACCAGTTACCGGACAGGGATTCCTAACGATCAGTACTTC
j_gene: TRBJ2-7
v_gene: TRBV24-1
d_gene: TRBD1
abundance: few

CDR3aa: CASSVEGSTYYEQYF
CDR3nt: TGTGCCAGCAGCGTAGAGGGGAGCACGTACTACGAGCAGTACTTC
j_gene: TRBJ2-7
v_gene: TRBV9
d_gene: NA
abundance: large

CDR3aa: CSATVSQDLGEQFF
CDR3nt: TGCAGTGCCACCGTATCCCAGGACTTGGGTGAGCAGTTCTTC
j_gene: TRBJ2-1
v_gene: TRBV20-1
d_gene: NA
abundance: NA

CDR3aa: CASLRGGSTDTQYF
CDR3nt: TGCGCCAGCCTAAGAGGGGGCAGCACAGATACGCAGTATTTT
j_gene: TRBJ2-3
v_gene: TRBV5-1
d_gene: TRBD1
abundance: few

CDR3aa: CASPTQGAEGTQYF
CDR3nt: TGTGCCAGTCCTACGCAGGGGGCTGAGGGGACCCAGTACTTC
j_gene: TRBJ2-5
v_gene: TRBV19
d_gene: TRBD1
abundance: NA

CDR3aa: CASSSPREERETQYF
CDR3nt: TGTGCCAGCAGTTCCCCCCGGGAGGAGCGAGAGACCCAGTACTTC
j_gene: TRBJ2-5
v_gene: TRBV25-1
d_gene: TRBD2
abundance: large

CDR3aa: CASSTTWDINQPQHF
CDR3nt: TGTGCCAGTAGTACCACTTGGGACATAAATCAGCCCCAGCATTTT
j_gene: TRBJ1-5
v_gene: TRBV19
d_gene: NA
abundance: few

CDR3aa: CASTYRGFGVYGYTF
CDR3nt: TGTGCCAGCACCTACAGAGGGTTTGGGGTCTATGGCTACACCTTC
j_gene: TRBJ1-2
v_gene: TRBV6-1
d_gene: NA
abundance: few

CDR3aa: CASSLSGISMYEQYF
CDR3nt: TGTGCCAGCAGTTTATCAGGGATATCTATGTACGAGCAGTACTTC
j_gene: TRBJ2-7
v_gene: TRBV28
d_gene: NA
abundance: NA

CDR3aa: CASLGTKGGQQYF
CDR3nt: TGTGCCAGCCTCGGGACTAAGGGCGGTCAGCAGTACTTC
j_gene: TRBJ2-7
v_gene: TRBV7-2
d_gene: TRBD2
abundance: NA

CDR3aa: CASSPPGLGVYEQYF
CDR3nt: TGTGCCAGTAGTCCTCCAGGACTAGGAGTCTACGAGCAGTACTTC
j_gene: TRBJ2-7
v_gene: TRBV19
d_gene: TRBD2
abundance: few

CDR3aa: CASSTAEIWGFEQYF
CDR3nt: TGTGCCAGTAGTACTGCCGAGATATGGGGCTTTGAGCAGTACTTC
j_gene: TRBJ2-7
v_gene: TRBV19
d_gene: NA
abundance: NA

CDR3aa: CASSSGSYEQYF
CDR3nt: TGTGCCAGTTCTTCAGGGTCGTACGAGCAGTACTTC
j_gene: TRBJ2-7
v_gene: TRBV19
d_gene: NA
abundance: few

CDR3aa: CATSDWGLAASGTYNEQFF
CDR3nt: TGTGCCACCAGTGATTGGGGACTAGCGGCGTCTGGAACCTACAATGAGCAGTTCTTC
j_gene: TRBJ2-1
v_gene: TRBV24-1
d_gene: TRBD2
abundance: NA

CDR3aa: CASSSPRTSGINEQYF
CDR3nt: TGTGCCAGCAGTTCCCCGAGGACTAGCGGGATAAACGAGCAGTACTTC
j_gene: TRBJ2-7
v_gene: TRBV28
d_gene: TRBD2
abundance: few

CDR3aa: CASRIGGFGSYEQYF
CDR3nt: TGTGCCAGCAGGATAGGGGGGTTTGGCTCCTACGAGCAGTACTTC
j_gene: TRBJ2-7
v_gene: TRBV12-3/TRBV12-4
d_gene: NA
abundance: NA

CDR3aa: CASILDGSGNTIYF
CDR3nt: TGTGCCAGCATTTTAGACGGCTCTGGAAACACCATATATTTT
j_gene: TRBJ1-3
v_gene: TRBV28
d_gene: NA
abundance: few

CDR3aa: CASSWDNEKLFF
CDR3nt: TGTGCCAGCAGCTGGGACAATGAAAAACTGTTTTTT
j_gene: TRBJ1-4
v_gene: TRBV11-2
d_gene: NA
abundance: few

CDR3aa: CASSPDREPTGELFF
CDR3nt: TGTGCCAGCAGCCCAGACAGGGAACCTACCGGGGAGCTGTTTTTT
j_gene: TRBJ2-2
v_gene: TRBV7-3
d_gene: TRBD1
abundance: NA

CDR3aa: CASSIAGTQYF
CDR3nt: TGTGCCAGTAGTATAGCTGGAACGCAGTATTTT
j_gene: TRBJ2-3
v_gene: TRBV19
d_gene: NA
abundance: medium-sized

CDR3aa: CASSPDDPYGYTF
CDR3nt: TGTGCCAGCAGCCCCGACGACCCTTATGGCTACACCTTC
j_gene: TRBJ1-2
v_gene: TRBV11-2
d_gene: NA
abundance: NA

CDR3aa: CASSLRGGYGYTF
CDR3nt: TGTGCCAGCAGTCTCAGGGGTGGCTATGGCTACACCTTC
j_gene: TRBJ1-2
v_gene: TRBV28
d_gene: NA
abundance: NA

CDR3aa: CASSRTSGEKTQYF
CDR3nt: TGTGCCAGCAGTCGGACTAGCGGGGAAAAGACCCAGTACTTC
j_gene: TRBJ2-5
v_gene: TRBV7-8
d_gene: TRBD2
abundance: NA

CDR3aa: CSAPRPHHFTEAFF
CDR3nt: TGCAGTGCTCCCCGACCCCACCACTTCACTGAAGCTTTCTTT
j_gene: TRBJ1-1
v_gene: TRBV20-1
d_gene: NA
abundance: NA

CDR3aa: CASGGGESTQYF
CDR3nt: TGCGCCAGCGGGGGTGGGGAATCTACGCAGTATTTT
j_gene: TRBJ2-3
v_gene: TRBV5-1
d_gene: NA
abundance: NA

CDR3aa: CASSRRDRAGNQPQHF
CDR3nt: TGTGCCAGCAGCCGACGGGACAGGGCGGGCAATCAGCCCCAGCATTTT
j_gene: TRBJ1-5
v_gene: TRBV6-1
d_gene: TRBD1
abundance: large

CDR3aa: CASAGGRNTEAFF
CDR3nt: TGCGCCAGTGCGGGGGGCAGGAACACTGAAGCTTTCTTT
j_gene: TRBJ1-1
v_gene: TRBV10-1
d_gene: NA
abundance: NA

CDR3aa: CASDTPVGPDSYEQYF
CDR3nt: TGTGCCAGCGATACCCCGGTAGGACCTGACTCCTACGAGCAGTACTTC
j_gene: TRBJ2-7
v_gene: TRBV28
d_gene: NA
abundance: once

CDR3aa: CASSPSINPAANEQFF
CDR3nt: TGTGCCAGCAGCCCCTCGATCAATCCCGCCGCCAATGAGCAGTTCTTC
j_gene: TRBJ2-1
v_gene: TRBV11-1
d_gene: NA
abundance: NA

CDR3aa: CASSAGKETQYF
CDR3nt: TGTGCCAGCAGTGCGGGAAAAGAGACCCAGTACTTC
j_gene: TRBJ2-5
v_gene: TRBV28
d_gene: NA
abundance: NA

CDR3aa: CAWSVLSEQFF
CDR3nt: TGTGCCTGGAGTGTACTCAGTGAGCAGTTCTTC
j_gene: TRBJ2-1
v_gene: TRBV30
d_gene: NA
abundance: NA

CDR3aa: CSAVEQGYSNQPQHF
CDR3nt: TGCAGTGCAGTAGAGCAGGGATATAGCAATCAGCCCCAGCATTTT
j_gene: TRBJ1-5
v_gene: TRBV20-1
d_gene: NA
abundance: NA